The 19 T cell receptor beta chains below were found in one sample sequenced in a study of blood T cell repertoires in COVID-19. Some clones are missing from TCRdb's copy, which holds only in-frame ones; the method was immunoSEQ multiplex PCR. The sample yields around 100,000 clones, 89% seen once. Input material: peripheral blood. These receptors were taken from a woman aged 55-69 years with acute or convalescent COVID-19.

The chain recombines TRBV13 with TRBJ1-6, with D perhaps TRBD1 (5 bases). In germline, CDR1 is PRHDT, CDR2 FYEKMQ (reference sequence). V shed 4 bases and J shed 5 bases, with 15 bases lying between them. This CDR3 has 16 residues. This CDR3 is CASSSQQDRNNSPLHF. The CDR3 nucleotides are TGTGCCAGCAGCTCACAACAGGATAGAAATAATTCACCCCTCCACTTT.

The chain combines TRBV6-5 with TRBJ1-1; the D gene is possibly TRBD1 (6 bases). The V end lost 9 bases, the J end lost 1 base, and 15 bases lay between the germline ends. This CDR3 is 14 amino acids long. Germline lookup yields CDR1 MNHEY and CDR2 SVGAGI. The CDR3 region is CASGRGFGNTEAFF. The CDR3 DNA follows: TGTGCCAGTGGGAGGGGGTTTGGGAACACTGAAGCTTTCTTT.

In DNA, the CDR3 is TGTGCCATCCGGGGGGCCCTAGAAGATGAGCAGTTCTTC. Protein sequence: CAIRGALEDEQFF. V gene TRBV10-3 combines with J gene TRBJ2-1, with D maybe TRBD2 (7 bases). The CDR3 totals 13 residues. The germline gives CDR1 ENHRY, CDR2 SYGVKD. Trimming took off 8 bases at V and 8 bases at J, with 16 bases between the two ends.

J is TRBJ1-4 and V is TRBV28; 9 bases agree with TRBD1. Germline CDR1 MDHEN, CDR2 SYDVKM. This CDR3 has 15 amino acids. V dropped 0 bases and J dropped 7; count of bases not matched to a gene: 3. Here the CDR3 DNA reads TGTGCCAGCAGTTTATGGGGACAGGGAGCTGAAAAACTGTTTTTT. Translated: CASSLWGQGAEKLFF. Combining the CDR3 with reference TRBV28 and TRBJ1-4 gives the whole variable domain DVKVTQSSRYLVKRTGEKVFLECVQDMDHENMFWYRQDPGLGLRLIYFSYDVKMKEKGDIPEGYSVSREKKERFSLILESASTNQTSMYLCASSLWGQGAEKLFFGSGTQLSVL.

V and J are TRBV27 and TRBJ2-2; TRBD2 is a possible D gene (6 bases). The CDR3 is 15 residues long. From germline, CDR1 is MNHEY and CDR2 SMNVEV (reference sequence). V was trimmed by 6 bases and J by 0 bases, leaving 11 bases between them. Here the CDR3 DNA reads TGTGCCAGCAGACTGCGGGGTGCGAACACCGGGGAGCTGTTTTTT. Protein sequence: CASRLRGANTGELFF.

The rearrangement links TRBV19 to TRBJ1-1; maybe TRBD1 (6 bases). The V and J ends lost 3 bases and 3 bases respectively, with 11 bases between them. The germline gives CDR1 LNHDA, CDR2 SQIVND (reference sequence). The CDR3 sequence is 14 residues long. The CDR3 DNA is TGTGCCAGTAGTATGGGGGCAGCTTACACTGAAGCTTTCTTT. This sequence encodes CASSMGAAYTEAFF.

The V gene is TRBV5-6, the J gene TRBJ1-2; perhaps TRBD1 as D (5 bases). This CDR3 has 15 amino acids. With 0 bases removed from V and 2 bases from J, the gap between germline ends came to 11 bases. CDR1 is SGHDT and CDR2 is YYEEEE in the germline V gene. The CDR3 region is CASSLDRKLNYGYTF. The CDR3 region has the DNA TGTGCCAGCAGCTTGGACAGGAAACTGAACTATGGCTACACCTTC.

The V call is TRBV27, the J call TRBJ1-2; unclear D gene. Trimming took 0 bases from V and 1 from J, leaving 3 bases between them. Looked up from germline, CDR1 is MNHEY and CDR2 is SMNVEV (reference sequence). CDR3 length: 13 residues. CDR3 sequence reads: CASSLSFNYGYTF. The CDR3 bases are TGTGCCAGCAGTTTATCCTTTAACTATGGCTACACCTTC.

The chain carries TRBV6-5 and TRBJ2-7, with 12 bases fitting TRBD2. The V gene end was trimmed by 4 bases and the J gene end by 4 bases; junction bases not matched to a gene: 5. The CDR3 consists of 15 residues. Germline V CDR1 and CDR2: MNHEY, SVGAGI. This chain's CDR3 is CASSSSTSGSYEQYF. In nucleotides, the CDR3 is TGTGCCAGCAGTTCCTCGACTAGCGGGAGTTACGAGCAGTACTTC.

This chain connects TRBV5-1 to TRBJ2-5; D not certain. Trimming took 1 base from V and 2 from J, leaving 6 bases between them. The CDR3 is 13 amino acids. Germline assignment: CDR1 SGHRS and CDR2 YFSETQ. The CDR3 loop reads CASSLQWQETQYF. The DNA of the CDR3 is TGCGCCAGCAGCTTGCAGTGGCAAGAGACCCAGTACTTC.

Only one count was recorded for this clone. The chain recombines TRBV12-3 or TRBV12-4 with TRBJ2-1; possible D gene TRBD1, 5 bases. Between the trimmed V and J ends, which lost 3 bases and 7 bases, there was a span of 10 bases. The CDR3 contains 13 residues. The CDR3 sequence: CASSFGRANEQFF. The CDR3 nucleotides read TGTGCCAGCAGTTTCGGCAGGGCGAATGAGCAGTTCTTC.

The gene calls are TRBV5-1 and TRBJ1-2; 10 nucleotides agree with TRBD1. Germline loops: CDR1 SGHRS, CDR2 YFSETQ. The CDR3 length is 14 residues. With V trimmed by 4 bases and J by 6 bases, 6 bases remained unmatched. CDR3 sequence reads: CASSVTGGPHGYTF. CDR3 sequence (DNA): TGCGCCAGCAGCGTGACAGGGGGCCCGCATGGCTACACCTTC.

The V gene is TRBV10-3, the J gene TRBJ1-2, with D possibly TRBD1 on 5 matching bases. V dropped 6 bases and J dropped 4 bases, with 21 bases sitting between them. This CDR3 is built from 16 residues. Germline V gene data show CDR1 as ENHRY and CDR2 as SYGVKD. CDR3 residues: CAIRGGAQAAAYGYTF. CDR3 nucleotide sequence: TGTGCCATCAGGGGGGGAGCGCAGGCCGCGGCCTATGGCTACACCTTC.

This clone was counted once. The same CDR3 can be traced to other DNA sequences in this sample. This rearrangement joins TRBV5-4 to TRBJ2-3; 8 nucleotides agree with TRBD2. Unmatched junction bases numbered 2, after V lost 4 bases and J lost 1 base. CDR1 is SGHNT, CDR2 YYREEE, per germline (reference sequence). The CDR3 is 14 residues long. The CDR3 bases are TGTGCCAGCAGCCTGACTAGCGGCACAGATACGCAGTATTTT. Protein: CASSLTSGTDTQYF.

The chain recombines TRBV28 with TRBJ2-7, with D possibly being TRBD2 (5 bases). The CDR3 sequence is 14 residues long. CDR1 and CDR2 (germline): MDHEN, SYDVKM. V was pared by 4 bases and J by 3 bases, with 13 bases between. In DNA form, the CDR3 reads TGTGCCAGCAGTTCCCAGCGGTTCAGCTACGAGCAGTACTTC. Amino acids: CASSSQRFSYEQYF.

The chain recombines TRBV10-1 with TRBJ2-1, with 8 bases that match TRBD2. CDR1 is WNHNN, CDR2 SYGVQD, per germline (reference sequence). The CDR3 runs to 13 residues. The V and J ends lost 6 bases and 9 bases, in that order; junction bases with no gene match: 7. The CDR3 DNA reads as TGCGCCAGCAGCCAAAGCGGGAGAGGTGAGCAGTTCTTC. Protein product: CASSQSGRGEQFF.

The V and J genes are TRBV5-4 and TRBJ1-1; TRBD1 might be the D (6 bases). CDR3 length: 15 amino acids. Germline assignment: CDR1 SGHNT and CDR2 YYREEE (reference sequence). V gave up 4 bases and J gave up 1 base, with 14 bases separating them. CDR3 in amino acids: CASSAGGAGNTEAFF. Written as DNA, the CDR3 is TGTGCCAGCAGCGCGGGGGGGGCCGGGAACACTGAAGCTTTCTTT.

This clone has just one count. V and J are TRBV2 and TRBJ2-2; 8 bases agree with TRBD1. The V and J ends lost 6 bases and 4 bases, in that order; junction bases with no gene match: 4. Germline CDR1 is SNHLY and CDR2 is FYNNEI. The CDR3 totals 14 residues. CDR3: CASRGQGLTGELFF. The CDR3 nucleotides are TGTGCCAGCAGAGGACAGGGACTCACCGGGGAGCTGTTTTTT.

The CDR3 protein is CASSLARYTEAFF. The CDR3 DNA sequence: TGTGCCAGCAGTTTGGCCCGTTACACTGAAGCTTTCTTT. V gene TRBV28 combines with J gene TRBJ1-1; D remains ambiguous. Trimming removed 3 bases at V and 3 bases at J, with 8 bases between. Germline V CDR1 and CDR2: MDHEN, SYDVKM. There are 13 residues in the CDR3.